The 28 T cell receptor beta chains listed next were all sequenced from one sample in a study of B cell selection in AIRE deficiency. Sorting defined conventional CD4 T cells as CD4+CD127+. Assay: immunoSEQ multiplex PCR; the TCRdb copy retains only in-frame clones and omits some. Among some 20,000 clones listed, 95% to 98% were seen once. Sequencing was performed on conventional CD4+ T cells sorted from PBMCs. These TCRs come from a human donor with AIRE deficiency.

The CDR3 loop is CASTSGGGPGNEQFF. The CDR3 region has the DNA TGTGCCAGTACCTCTGGGGGAGGGCCCGGGAATGAGCAGTTCTTC. The chain uses TRBV19 and TRBJ2-1, with 7 bases fitting TRBD2. The germline V gene encodes CDR1 LNHDA and CDR2 SQIVND (reference sequence). V shed 7 bases, J shed 7 bases, and the junction held 13 bases outside the gene matches. The CDR3 covers 15 residues. Variable domain in full (rest from reference TRBV19 and TRBJ2-1): DGGITQSPKYLFRKEGQNVTLSCEQNLNHDAMYWYRQDPGQGLRLIYYSQIVNDFQKGDIAEGYSVSREKKESFPLTVTSAQKNPTAFYLCASTSGGGPGNEQFFGPGTRLTVL.

This CDR3 reads CASSSDLAGVSFRDTQYF. The CDR3 bases are TGTGCCAGCAGTTCCGATCTAGCGGGAGTGTCTTTTAGGGATACGCAGTATTTT. The rearrangement uses TRBV28 and TRBJ2-3; 10 nucleotides line up with TRBD2. V shed 4 bases, J shed 6 bases, and the junction held 16 bases outside the gene matches. In germline, CDR1 is MDHEN, CDR2 SYDVKM. This CDR3 region has 18 residues.

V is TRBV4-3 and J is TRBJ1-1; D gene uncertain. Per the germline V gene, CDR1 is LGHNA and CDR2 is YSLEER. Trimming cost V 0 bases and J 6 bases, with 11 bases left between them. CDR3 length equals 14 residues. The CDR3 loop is CASSQDLKAPEAFF. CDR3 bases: TGCGCCAGCAGCCAAGATTTAAAGGCCCCTGAAGCTTTCTTT.

Here the CDR3 DNA reads TGTGCCAGCAGCCGACCTTCGTTAGAGCCTAATGAAAAACTGTTTTTT. Translation: CASSRPSLEPNEKLFF. The chain recombines TRBV5-6 with TRBJ1-4; no reliable D call. The CDR3 extends over 16 amino acids. V dropped 4 bases and J dropped 3 bases, with 16 bases sitting between them. CDR1 and CDR2 from the germline V gene are SGHDT and YYEEEE. The whole variable domain, remainder taken from reference TRBV5-6 and TRBJ1-4, is DAGVTQSPTHLIKTRGQQVTLRCSPKSGHDTVSWYQQALGQGPQFIFQYYEEEERQRGNFPDRFSGHQFPNYSSELNVNALLLGDSALYLCASSRPSLEPNEKLFFGSGTQLSVL.

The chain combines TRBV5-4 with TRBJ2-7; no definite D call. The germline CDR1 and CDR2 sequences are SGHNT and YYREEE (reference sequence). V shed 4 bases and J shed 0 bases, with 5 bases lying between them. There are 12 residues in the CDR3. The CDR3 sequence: CASSISSYEQYF. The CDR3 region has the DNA TGTGCCAGCAGCATTAGCTCCTACGAGCAGTACTTC.

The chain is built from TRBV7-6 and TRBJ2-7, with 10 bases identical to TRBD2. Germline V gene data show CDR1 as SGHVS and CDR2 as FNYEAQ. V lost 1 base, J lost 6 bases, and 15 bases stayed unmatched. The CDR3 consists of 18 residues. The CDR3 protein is CASSLESGLAARGGEQYF. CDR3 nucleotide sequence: TGTGCCAGCAGCTTAGAATCCGGACTAGCGGCGCGAGGTGGCGAGCAGTACTTC.

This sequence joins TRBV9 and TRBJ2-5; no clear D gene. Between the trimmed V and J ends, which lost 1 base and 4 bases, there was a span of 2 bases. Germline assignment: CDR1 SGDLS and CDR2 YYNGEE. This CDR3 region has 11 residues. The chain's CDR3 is CASSVSETQYF. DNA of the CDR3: TGTGCCAGCAGCGTATCAGAGACCCAGTACTTC.

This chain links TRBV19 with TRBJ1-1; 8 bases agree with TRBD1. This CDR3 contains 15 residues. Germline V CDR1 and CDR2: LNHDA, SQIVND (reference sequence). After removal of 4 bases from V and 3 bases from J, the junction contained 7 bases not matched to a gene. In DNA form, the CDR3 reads TGTGCCAGTAGTACGAACAGGGGGTGGGACACTGAAGCTTTCTTT. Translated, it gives CASSTNRGWDTEAFF.

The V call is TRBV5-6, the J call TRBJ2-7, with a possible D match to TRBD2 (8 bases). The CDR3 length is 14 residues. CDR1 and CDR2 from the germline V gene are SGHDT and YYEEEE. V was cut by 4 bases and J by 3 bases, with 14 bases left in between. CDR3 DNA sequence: TGTGCCAGCAGCCGGGGGGGACAGATCTACGAGCAGTACTTC. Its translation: CASSRGGQIYEQYF.

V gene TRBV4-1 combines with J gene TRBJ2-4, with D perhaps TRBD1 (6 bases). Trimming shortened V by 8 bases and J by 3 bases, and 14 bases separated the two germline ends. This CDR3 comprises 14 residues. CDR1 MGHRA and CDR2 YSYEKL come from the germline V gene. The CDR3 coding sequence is TGCGCCAGCCGCGATGGCAGGGGCAAAAACATTCAGTACTTC. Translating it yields CASRDGRGKNIQYF.

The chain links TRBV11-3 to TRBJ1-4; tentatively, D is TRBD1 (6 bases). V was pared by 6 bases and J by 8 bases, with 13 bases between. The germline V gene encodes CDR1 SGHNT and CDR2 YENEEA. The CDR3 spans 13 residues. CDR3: CASSSTGCEKLFF. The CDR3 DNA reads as TGTGCCAGCAGTTCCACAGGGTGCGAAAAACTGTTTTTT.

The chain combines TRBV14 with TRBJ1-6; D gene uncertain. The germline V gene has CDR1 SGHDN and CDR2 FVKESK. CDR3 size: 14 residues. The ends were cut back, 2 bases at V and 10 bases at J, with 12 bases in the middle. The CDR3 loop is CASSQTPRESPLHF. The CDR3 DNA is TGTGCCAGCAGCCAAACACCTAGGGAATCACCCCTCCACTTT.

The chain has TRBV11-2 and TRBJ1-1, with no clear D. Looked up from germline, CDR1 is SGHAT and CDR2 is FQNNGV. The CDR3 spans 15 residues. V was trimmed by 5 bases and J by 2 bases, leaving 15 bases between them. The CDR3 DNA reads TGTGCCAGCAGCCCCCTGAGGCCTTTAAACACTGAAGCTTTCTTT. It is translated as CASSPLRPLNTEAFF.

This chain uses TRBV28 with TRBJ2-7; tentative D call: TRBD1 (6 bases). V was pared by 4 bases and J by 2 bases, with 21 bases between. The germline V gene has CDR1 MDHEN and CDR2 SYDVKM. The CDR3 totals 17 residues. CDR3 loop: CASSSLLQGWDTYEQYF. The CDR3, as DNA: TGTGCCAGCAGTTCACTCCTACAGGGTTGGGACACCTACGAGCAGTACTTC.

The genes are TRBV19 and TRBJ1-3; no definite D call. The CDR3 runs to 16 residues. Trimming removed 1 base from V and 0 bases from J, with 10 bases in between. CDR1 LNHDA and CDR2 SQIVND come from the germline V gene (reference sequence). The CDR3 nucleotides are TGTGCCAGTAGTATAGGGTCACAGAACTCTGGAAACACCATATATTTT. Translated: CASSIGSQNSGNTIYF.

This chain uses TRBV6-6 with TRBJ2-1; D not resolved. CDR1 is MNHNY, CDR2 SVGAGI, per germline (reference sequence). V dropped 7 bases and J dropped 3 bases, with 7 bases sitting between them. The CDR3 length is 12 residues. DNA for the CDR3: TGTGCCAGCACGGGCCTCTACAATGAGCAGTTCTTC. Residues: CASTGLYNEQFF.

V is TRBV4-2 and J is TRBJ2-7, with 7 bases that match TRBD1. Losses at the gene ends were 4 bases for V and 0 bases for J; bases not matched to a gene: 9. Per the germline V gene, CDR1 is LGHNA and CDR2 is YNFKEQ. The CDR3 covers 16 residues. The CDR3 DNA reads TGTGCCAGCAGCCCAGGGGGTGGAGGAAGCTCCTACGAGCAGTACTTC. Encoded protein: CASSPGGGGSSYEQYF.

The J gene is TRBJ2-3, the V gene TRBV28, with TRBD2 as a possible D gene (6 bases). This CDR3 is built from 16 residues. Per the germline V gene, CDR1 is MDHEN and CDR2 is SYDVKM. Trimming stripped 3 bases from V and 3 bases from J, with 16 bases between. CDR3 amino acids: CASSFNQGRGTDTQYF. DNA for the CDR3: TGTGCCAGCAGTTTTAATCAGGGTCGGGGGACAGATACGCAGTATTTT.

CDR3 nucleotide sequence: TGCGCCAGCAGTGAGGCAGGGGAACAGCCCCAGCATTTT. Its protein product is CASSEAGEQPQHF. The chain links TRBV10-1 to TRBJ1-5, with D possibly being TRBD1 (6 bases). V lost 2 bases and J lost 7, with 9 bases in between. The CDR3 is 13 residues long. Germline V lookup: CDR1 WNHNN, CDR2 SYGVQD (reference sequence).

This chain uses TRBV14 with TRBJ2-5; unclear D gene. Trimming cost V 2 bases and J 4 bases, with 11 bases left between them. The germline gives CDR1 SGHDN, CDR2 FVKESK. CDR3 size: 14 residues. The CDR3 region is CASSQRQDTETQYF. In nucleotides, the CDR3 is TGTGCCAGCAGCCAAAGGCAGGATACAGAGACCCAGTACTTC.

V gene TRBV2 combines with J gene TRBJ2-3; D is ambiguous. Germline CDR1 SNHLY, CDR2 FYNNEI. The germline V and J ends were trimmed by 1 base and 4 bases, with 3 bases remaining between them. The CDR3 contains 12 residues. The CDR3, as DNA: TGTGCCAGCAGTGAAGAGTCAGATACGCAGTATTTT. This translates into CASSEESDTQYF. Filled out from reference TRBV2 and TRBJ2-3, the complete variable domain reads EPEVTQTPSHQVTQMGQEVILRCVPISNHLYFYWYRQILGQKVEFLVSFYNNEISEKSEIFDDQFSVERPDGSNFTLKIRSTKLEDSAMYFCASSEESDTQYFGPGTRLTVL.

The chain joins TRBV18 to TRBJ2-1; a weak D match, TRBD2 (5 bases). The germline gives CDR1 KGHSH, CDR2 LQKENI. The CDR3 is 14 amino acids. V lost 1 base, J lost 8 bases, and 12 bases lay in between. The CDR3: CASSPQGASDEQFF. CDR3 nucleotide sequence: TGTGCCAGCTCACCACAGGGAGCGTCGGATGAGCAGTTCTTC. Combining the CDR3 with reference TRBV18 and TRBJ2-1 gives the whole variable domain NAGVMQNPRHLVRRRGQEARLRCSPMKGHSHVYWYRQLPEEGLKFMVYLQKENIIDESGMPKERFSAEFPKEGPSILRIQQVVRGDSAAYFCASSPQGASDEQFFGPGTRLTVL.

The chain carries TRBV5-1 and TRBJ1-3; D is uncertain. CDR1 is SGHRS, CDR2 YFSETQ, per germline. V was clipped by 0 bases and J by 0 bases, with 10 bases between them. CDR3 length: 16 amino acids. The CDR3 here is CASSLAAANSGNTIYF. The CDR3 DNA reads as TGCGCCAGCAGCTTGGCCGCCGCAAACTCTGGAAACACCATATATTTT.

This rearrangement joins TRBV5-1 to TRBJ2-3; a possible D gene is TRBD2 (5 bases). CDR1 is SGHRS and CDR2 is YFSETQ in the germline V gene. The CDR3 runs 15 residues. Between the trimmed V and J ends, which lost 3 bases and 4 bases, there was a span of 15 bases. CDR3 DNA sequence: TGCGCCAGCAGCTGGGTTTCGGGGAGTCCAGATACGCAGTATTTT. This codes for CASSWVSGSPDTQYF.

The CDR3 region has the DNA TGTGCCAGCAGGACAGAGGCGAACACTGAAGCTTTCTTT. It yields the protein CASRTEANTEAFF. The V gene is TRBV2, the J gene TRBJ1-1; D perhaps matches TRBD1 (5 bases). The CDR3 totals 13 residues. V lost 6 bases and J 1 base, leaving 9 bases between the germline ends. CDR1 and CDR2 from the germline V gene are SNHLY and FYNNEI.

CDR3 protein: CAISAGLAGYNEQFF. Written as DNA, the CDR3 is TGTGCCATCAGTGCGGGACTAGCGGGCTACAATGAGCAGTTCTTC. The chain joins TRBV10-3 to TRBJ2-1; 12 bases agree with TRBD2. Germline CDR1 is ENHRY and CDR2 is SYGVKD. V shed 4 bases, J shed 3 bases, and the junction held 1 base outside the gene matches. The CDR3 has 15 amino acids.

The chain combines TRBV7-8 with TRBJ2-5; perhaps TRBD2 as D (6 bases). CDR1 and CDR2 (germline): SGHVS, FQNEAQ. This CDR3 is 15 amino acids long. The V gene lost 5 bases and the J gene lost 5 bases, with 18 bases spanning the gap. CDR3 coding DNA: TGTGCCAGCAGCCTGCCGGGCGTGGGGAGGGAGACCCAGTACTTC. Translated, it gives CASSLPGVGRETQYF.

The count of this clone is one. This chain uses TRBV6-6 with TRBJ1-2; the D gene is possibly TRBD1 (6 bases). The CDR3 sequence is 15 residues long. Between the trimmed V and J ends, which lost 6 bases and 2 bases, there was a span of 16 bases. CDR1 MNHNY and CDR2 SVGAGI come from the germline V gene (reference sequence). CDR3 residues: CASRGHVTDNYGYTF. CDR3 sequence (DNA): TGTGCCAGCAGGGGACATGTGACGGACAACTATGGCTACACCTTC.